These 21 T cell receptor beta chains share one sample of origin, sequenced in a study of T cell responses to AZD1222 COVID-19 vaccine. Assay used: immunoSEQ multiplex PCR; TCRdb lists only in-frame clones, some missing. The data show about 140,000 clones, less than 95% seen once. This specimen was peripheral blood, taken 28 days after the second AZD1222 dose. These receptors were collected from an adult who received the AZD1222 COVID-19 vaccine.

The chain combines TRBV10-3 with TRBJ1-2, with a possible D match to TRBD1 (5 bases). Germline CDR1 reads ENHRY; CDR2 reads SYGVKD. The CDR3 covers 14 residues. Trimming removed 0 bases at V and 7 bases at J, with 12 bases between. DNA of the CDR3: TGTGCCATCAGTGAGTCGGTAGGGGCTCCTGGCTACACCTTC. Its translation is CAISESVGAPGYTF.

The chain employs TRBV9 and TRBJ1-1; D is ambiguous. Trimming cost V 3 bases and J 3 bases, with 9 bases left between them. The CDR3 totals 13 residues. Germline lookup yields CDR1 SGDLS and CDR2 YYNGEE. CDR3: CASSAHRDTEAFF. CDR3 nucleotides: TGTGCCAGCAGCGCCCACAGAGACACTGAAGCTTTCTTT.

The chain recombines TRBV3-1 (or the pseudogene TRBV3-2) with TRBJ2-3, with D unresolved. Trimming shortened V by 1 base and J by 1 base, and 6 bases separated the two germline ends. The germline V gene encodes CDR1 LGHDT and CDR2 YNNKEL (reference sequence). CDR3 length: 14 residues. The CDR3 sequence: CASSQVAGTDTQYF. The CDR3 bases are TGTGCCAGCAGCCAAGTTGCGGGCACAGATACGCAGTATTTT.

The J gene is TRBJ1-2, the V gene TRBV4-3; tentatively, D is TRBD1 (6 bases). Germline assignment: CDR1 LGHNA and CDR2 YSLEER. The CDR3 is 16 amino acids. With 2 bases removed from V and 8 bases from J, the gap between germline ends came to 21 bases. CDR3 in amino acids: CASSQLGQTVVKGYTF. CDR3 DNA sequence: TGCGCCAGCAGCCAACTAGGACAGACAGTAGTTAAGGGCTACACCTTC.

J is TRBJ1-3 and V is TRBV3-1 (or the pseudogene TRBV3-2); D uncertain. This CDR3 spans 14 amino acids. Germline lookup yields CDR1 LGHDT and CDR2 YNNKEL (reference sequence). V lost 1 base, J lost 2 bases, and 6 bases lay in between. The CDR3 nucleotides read TGTGCCAGCAGCCAAGGTCCGGCTGGAAACACCATATATTTT. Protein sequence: CASSQGPAGNTIYF.

The CDR3 nucleotides read TGTGCCAGCAGCTTAACTGGACCTCTTTCACCCCTCCACTTT. Translating gives CASSLTGPLSPLHF. The genes are TRBV7-9 and TRBJ1-6; D remains unclear. This CDR3 has 14 residues. V lost 2 bases and J 9 bases, leaving 11 bases between the germline ends. CDR1 SEHNR and CDR2 FQNEAQ come from the germline V gene (reference sequence).

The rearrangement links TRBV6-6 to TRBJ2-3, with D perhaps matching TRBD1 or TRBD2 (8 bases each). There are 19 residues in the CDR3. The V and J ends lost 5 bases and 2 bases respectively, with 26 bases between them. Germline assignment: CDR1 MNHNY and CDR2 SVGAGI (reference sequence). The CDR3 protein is CASSLTGGSAGVYTDTQYF. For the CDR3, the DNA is TGTGCCAGCAGTCTAACAGGGGGATCAGCGGGGGTATACACAGATACGCAGTATTTT.

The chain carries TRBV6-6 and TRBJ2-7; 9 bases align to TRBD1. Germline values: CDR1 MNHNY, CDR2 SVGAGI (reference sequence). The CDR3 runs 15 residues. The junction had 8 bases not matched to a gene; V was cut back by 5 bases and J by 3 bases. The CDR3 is CASSNPGQGDYEQYF. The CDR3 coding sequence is TGTGCCAGCAGTAACCCGGGACAGGGTGACTACGAGCAGTACTTC.

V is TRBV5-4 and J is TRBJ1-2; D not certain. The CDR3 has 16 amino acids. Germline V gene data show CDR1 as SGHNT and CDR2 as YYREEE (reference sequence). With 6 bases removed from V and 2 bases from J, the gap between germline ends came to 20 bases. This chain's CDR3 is CASTPIQGILNYGYTF. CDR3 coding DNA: TGTGCCAGCACCCCAATCCAAGGAATATTAAACTATGGCTACACCTTC.

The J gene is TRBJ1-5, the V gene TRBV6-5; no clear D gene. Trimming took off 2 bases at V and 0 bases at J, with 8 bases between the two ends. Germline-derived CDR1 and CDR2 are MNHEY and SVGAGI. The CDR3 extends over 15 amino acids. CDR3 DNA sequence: TGTGCCAGCAGTTACCGTTTCGATAGCAATCAGCCCCAGCATTTT. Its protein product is CASSYRFDSNQPQHF.

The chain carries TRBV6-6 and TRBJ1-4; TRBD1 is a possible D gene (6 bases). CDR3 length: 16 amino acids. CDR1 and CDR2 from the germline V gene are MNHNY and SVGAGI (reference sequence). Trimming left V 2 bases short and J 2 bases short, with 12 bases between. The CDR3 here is CASSYGQTATNEKLFF. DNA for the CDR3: TGTGCCAGCAGTTACGGACAGACCGCCACTAATGAAAAACTGTTTTTT.

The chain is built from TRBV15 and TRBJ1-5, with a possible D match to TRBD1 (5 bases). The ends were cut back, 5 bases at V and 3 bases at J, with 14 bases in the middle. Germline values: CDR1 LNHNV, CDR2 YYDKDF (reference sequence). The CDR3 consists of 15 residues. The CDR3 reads CATSSGGGDNQPQHF. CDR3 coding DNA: TGTGCCACCAGCTCTGGGGGGGGTGACAATCAGCCCCAGCATTTT.

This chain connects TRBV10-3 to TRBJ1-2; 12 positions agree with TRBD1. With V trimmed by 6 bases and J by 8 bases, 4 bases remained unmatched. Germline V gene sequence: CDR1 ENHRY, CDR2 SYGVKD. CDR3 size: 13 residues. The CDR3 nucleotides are TGTGCCATCAGGGGACAGGGGGCTTGGGGCTACACCTTC. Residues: CAIRGQGAWGYTF.

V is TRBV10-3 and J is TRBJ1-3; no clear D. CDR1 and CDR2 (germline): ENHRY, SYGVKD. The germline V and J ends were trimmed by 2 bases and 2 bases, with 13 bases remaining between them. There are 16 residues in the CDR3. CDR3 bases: TGTGCCATCAGTGAGCCCGTAGGTATTACTGGAAACACCATATATTTT. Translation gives CAISEPVGITGNTIYF.

In DNA form, the CDR3 reads TGCACCCTCCTCGGTTCGGCGATCTCTGGAAACACCATATATTTT. This gives the protein CTLLGSAISGNTIYF. V gene TRBV29-1 combines with J gene TRBJ1-3; no clear D gene. Germline lookup yields CDR1 SQVTM and CDR2 ANQGSEA. This CDR3 spans 15 amino acids.

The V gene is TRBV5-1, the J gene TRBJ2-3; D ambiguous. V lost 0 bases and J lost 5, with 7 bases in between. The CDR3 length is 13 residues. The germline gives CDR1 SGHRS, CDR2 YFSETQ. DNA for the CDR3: TGCGCCAGCAGCTTGGCCTGGGAAGATACGCAGTATTTT. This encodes CASSLAWEDTQYF.

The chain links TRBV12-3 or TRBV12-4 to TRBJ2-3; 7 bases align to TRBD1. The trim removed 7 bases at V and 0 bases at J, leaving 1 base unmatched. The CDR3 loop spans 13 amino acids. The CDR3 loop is CASTTGSTDTQYF. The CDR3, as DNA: TGTGCCAGCACGACAGGGAGCACAGATACGCAGTATTTT.

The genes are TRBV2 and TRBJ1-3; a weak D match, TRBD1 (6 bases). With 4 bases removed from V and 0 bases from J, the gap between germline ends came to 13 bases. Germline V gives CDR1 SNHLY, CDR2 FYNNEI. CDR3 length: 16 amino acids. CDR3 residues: CASSVRTAFSGNTIYF. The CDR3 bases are TGTGCCAGCAGTGTCCGGACAGCTTTCTCTGGAAACACCATATATTTT.

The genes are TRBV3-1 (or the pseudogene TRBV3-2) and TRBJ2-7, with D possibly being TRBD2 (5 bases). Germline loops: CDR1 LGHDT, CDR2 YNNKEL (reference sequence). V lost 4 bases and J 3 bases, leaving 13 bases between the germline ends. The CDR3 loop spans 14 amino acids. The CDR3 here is CASSRDKRNYEQYF. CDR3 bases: TGTGCCAGCAGCCGTGATAAGCGGAACTACGAGCAGTACTTC.

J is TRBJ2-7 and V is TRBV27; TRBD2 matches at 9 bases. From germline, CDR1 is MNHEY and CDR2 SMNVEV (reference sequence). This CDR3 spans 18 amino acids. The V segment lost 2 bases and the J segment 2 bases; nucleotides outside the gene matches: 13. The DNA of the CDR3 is TGTGCCAGCAGTTTAGGTGGGGCAGCGGGGGGTCGAACCTACGAGCAGTACTTC. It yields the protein CASSLGGAAGGRTYEQYF.

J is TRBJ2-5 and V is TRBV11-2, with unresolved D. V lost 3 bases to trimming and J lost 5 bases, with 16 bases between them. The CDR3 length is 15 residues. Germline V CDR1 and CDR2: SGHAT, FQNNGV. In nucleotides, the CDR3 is TGTGCCAGCAGCTTGGCCGGGCTCCAGACGGAGACCCAGTACTTC. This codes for CASSLAGLQTETQYF.